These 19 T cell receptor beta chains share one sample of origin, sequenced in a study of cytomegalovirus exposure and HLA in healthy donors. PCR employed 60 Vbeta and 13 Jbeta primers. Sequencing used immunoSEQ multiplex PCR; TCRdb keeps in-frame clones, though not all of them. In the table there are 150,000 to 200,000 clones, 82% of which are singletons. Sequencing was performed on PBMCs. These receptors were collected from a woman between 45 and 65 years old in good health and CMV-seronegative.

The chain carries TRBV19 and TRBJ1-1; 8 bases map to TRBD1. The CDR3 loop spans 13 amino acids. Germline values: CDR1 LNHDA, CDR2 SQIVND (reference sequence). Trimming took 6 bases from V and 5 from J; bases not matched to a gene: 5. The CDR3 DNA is TGTGCCAGTAGGGCAGGGGGCCGGACTGAAGCTTTCTTT. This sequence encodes CASRAGGRTEAFF.

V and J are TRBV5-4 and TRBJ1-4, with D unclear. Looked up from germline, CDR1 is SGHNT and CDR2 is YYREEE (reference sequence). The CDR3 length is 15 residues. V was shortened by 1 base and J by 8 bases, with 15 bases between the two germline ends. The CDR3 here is CASSLTKGDREKLFF. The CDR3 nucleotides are TGTGCCAGCAGCTTGACCAAGGGAGACCGCGAAAAACTGTTTTTT. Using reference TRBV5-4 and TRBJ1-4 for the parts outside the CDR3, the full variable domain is ETGVTQSPTHLIKTRGQQVTLRCSSQSGHNTVSWYQQALGQGPQFIFQYYREEENGRGNFPPRFSGLQFPNYSSELNVNALELDDSALYLCASSLTKGDREKLFFGSGTQLSVL.

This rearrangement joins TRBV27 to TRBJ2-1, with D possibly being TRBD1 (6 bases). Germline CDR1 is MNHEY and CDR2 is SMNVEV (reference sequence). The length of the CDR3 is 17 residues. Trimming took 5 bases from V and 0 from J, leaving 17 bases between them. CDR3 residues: CASSLQRQVPSYNEQFF. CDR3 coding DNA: TGTGCCAGCAGTCTACAGAGACAGGTGCCCTCCTACAATGAGCAGTTCTTC.

DNA of the CDR3: TGCGCCAGCTTCGGGACTAGCGGAGCTCCGAATGAGCAGTTCTTC. This codes for CASFGTSGAPNEQFF. The chain is built from TRBV5-1 and TRBJ2-1, with TRBD2 matching over 11 bases. Looked up from germline, CDR1 is SGHRS and CDR2 is YFSETQ. J gave up 7 bases and V 7 bases, and 10 bases lay outside the gene matches. The CDR3 totals 15 residues. Drawing the rest from reference TRBV5-1 and TRBJ2-1, the complete variable domain is KAGVTQTPRYLIKTRGQQVTLSCSPISGHRSVSWYQQTPGQGLQFLFEYFSETQRNKGNFPGRFSGRQFSNSRSEMNVSTLELGDSALYLCASFGTSGAPNEQFFGPGTRLTVL.

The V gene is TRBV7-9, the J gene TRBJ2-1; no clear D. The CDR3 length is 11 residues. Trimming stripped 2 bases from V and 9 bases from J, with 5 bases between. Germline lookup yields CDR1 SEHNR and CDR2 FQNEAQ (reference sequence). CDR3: CASSLNTEQFF. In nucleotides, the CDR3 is TGTGCCAGCAGCTTAAACACTGAGCAGTTCTTC.

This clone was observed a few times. The CDR3 spells CASKPNSNRYEQYF. CDR3 nucleotides: TGTGCCAGCAAGCCAAACTCGAATCGGTACGAGCAGTACTTC. The J gene is TRBJ2-7, the V gene TRBV21-1; the D call of TRBD2 is as the table states it, not checked on the DNA. TRBV21-1 is termed a pseudogene. The CDR3 is made up of 14 amino acids.

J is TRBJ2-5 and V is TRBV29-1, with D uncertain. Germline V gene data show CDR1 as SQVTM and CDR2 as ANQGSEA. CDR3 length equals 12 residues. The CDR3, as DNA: TGCAGGGTAGTTACCCCCCAAGAGACCCAGTACTTC. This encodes CRVVTPQETQYF.

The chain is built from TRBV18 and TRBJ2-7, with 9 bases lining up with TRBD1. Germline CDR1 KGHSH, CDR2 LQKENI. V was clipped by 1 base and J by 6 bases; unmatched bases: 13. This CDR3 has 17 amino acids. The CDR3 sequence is CASSPLPVSTGGVEQYF. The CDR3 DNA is TGTGCCAGCTCACCACTCCCCGTATCGACAGGGGGGGTCGAGCAGTACTTC.

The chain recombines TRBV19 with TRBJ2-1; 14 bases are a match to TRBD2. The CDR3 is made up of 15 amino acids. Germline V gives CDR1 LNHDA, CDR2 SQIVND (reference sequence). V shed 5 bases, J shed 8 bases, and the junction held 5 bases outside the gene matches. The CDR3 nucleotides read TGTGCCAGTAGTCGAGGACTAGCGGGAGGAGATGAGCAGTTCTTC. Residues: CASSRGLAGGDEQFF.

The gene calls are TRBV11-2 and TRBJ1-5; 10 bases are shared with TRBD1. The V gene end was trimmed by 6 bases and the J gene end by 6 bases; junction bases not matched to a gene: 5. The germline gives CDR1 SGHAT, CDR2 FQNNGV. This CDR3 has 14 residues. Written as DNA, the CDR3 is TGTGCCAGCAGTCCGGGACAGGGGCTTCAGCCCCAGCATTTT. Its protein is CASSPGQGLQPQHF. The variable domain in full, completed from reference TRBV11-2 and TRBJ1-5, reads EAGVAQSPRYKIIEKRQSVAFWCNPISGHATLYWYQQILGQGPKLLIQFQNNGVVDDSQLPKDRFSAERLKGVDSTLKIQPAKLEDSAVYLCASSPGQGLQPQHFGDGTRLSIL.

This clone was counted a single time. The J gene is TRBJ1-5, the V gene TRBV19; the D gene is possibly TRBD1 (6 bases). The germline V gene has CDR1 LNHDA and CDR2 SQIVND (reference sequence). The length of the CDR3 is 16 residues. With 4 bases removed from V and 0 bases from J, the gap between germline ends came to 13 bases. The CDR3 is CASSRTDRYSNQPQHF. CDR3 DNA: TGTGCCAGTAGTAGAACGGACAGATATAGCAATCAGCCCCAGCATTTT.

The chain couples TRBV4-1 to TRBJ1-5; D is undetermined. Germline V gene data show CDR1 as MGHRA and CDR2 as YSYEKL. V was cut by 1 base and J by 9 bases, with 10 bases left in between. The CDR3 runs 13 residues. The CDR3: CASSQVLRGPQHF. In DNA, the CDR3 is TGCGCCAGCAGCCAAGTTTTGCGGGGGCCCCAGCATTTT.

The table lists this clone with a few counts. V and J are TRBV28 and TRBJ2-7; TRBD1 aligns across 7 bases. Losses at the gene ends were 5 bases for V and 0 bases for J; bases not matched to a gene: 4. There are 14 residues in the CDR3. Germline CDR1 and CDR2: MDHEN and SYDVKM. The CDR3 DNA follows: TGTGCCAGCAGTAGGGACAGCAACTCCTACGAGCAGTACTTC. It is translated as CASSRDSNSYEQYF.

The CDR3 loop is CASRGTTGLETQYF. Written as DNA, the CDR3 is TGTGCCAGCAGAGGGACGACAGGGCTGGAGACCCAGTACTTC. The chain combines TRBV28 with TRBJ2-5; 7 bases are shared with TRBD1. CDR3 length equals 14 residues. CDR1 and CDR2 (germline): MDHEN, SYDVKM. The J segment lost 5 bases and the V segment lost 6 bases, leaving 9 bases of the junction unmatched.

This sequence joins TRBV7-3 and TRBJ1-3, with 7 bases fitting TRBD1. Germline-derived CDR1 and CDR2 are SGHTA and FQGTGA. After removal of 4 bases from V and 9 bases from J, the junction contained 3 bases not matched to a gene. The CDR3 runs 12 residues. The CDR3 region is CASSSPGGTIYF. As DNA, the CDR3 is TGTGCCAGCAGCTCGCCAGGGGGCACCATATATTTT.

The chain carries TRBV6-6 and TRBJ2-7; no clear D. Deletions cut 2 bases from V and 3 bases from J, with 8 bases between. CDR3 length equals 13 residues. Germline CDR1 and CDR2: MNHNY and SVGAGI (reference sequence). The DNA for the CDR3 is TGTGCCAGCAGTTACCGACAACACTACGAGCAGTACTTC. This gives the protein CASSYRQHYEQYF.

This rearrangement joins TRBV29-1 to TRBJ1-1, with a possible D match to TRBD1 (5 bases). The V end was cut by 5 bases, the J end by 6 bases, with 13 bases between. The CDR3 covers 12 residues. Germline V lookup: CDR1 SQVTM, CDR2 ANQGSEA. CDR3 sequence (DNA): TGCAGCGTTTCATGGGGGGGGGCTGAAGCTTTCTTT. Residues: CSVSWGGAEAFF.

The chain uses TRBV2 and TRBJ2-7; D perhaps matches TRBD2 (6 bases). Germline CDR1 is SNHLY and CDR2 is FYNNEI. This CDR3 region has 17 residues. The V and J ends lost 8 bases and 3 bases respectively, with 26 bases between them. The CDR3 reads CASLRTWPPGVVYEQYF. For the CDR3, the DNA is TGTGCCAGCTTAAGGACATGGCCACCGGGGGTAGTCTACGAGCAGTACTTC.

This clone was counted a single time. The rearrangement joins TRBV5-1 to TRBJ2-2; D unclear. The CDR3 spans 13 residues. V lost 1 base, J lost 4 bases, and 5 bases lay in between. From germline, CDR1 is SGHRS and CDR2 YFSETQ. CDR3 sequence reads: CASSLKATGELFF. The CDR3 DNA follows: TGCGCCAGCAGCTTGAAAGCCACCGGGGAGCTGTTTTTT.